This record looks at one TCR beta chain sequence and its context. Its target is not known. The sample belongs to a study of cytotoxic CD8 clonotypes in ibrutinib-treated CLL. Study-wide results and caveats: The study found public clonotypes uncommon, contracting or stable on treatment.

The CDR3 is made up of 14 amino acids. Trimming at V came to 6 bases and at J to 5 bases, leaving 8 bases not matched to a gene. The V gene's germline CDR1 is KGHSH and CDR2 LQKENI. The data were produced by immunoSEQ multiplex PCR, yet TCRdb's version contains in-frame clones alone and is incomplete. The table shows roughly 180,000 clones, with around 80% occurring only once. Source: PBMCs, taken after 24 months of ibrutinib treatment. The origin of this receptor is a human donor with chronic lymphocytic leukemia. The chain combines TRBV18 with TRBJ2-7; 9 bases map to TRBD2. In DNA form, the CDR3 reads TGTGCCAGCTCTTCAGCGGGAGGAACGGACGAGCAGTACTTC. Translating it yields CASSSAGGTDEQYF.